Below, 24 T cell receptor beta chains from the same sample are listed, as sequenced in a study of T cell changes during pregnancy in multiple sclerosis (dated by TCRdb to between 2018 and 2021). Preparation of the library involved the immunoSEQ multiplex PCR assay. This immuneACCESS table, as held by TCRdb, lists in-frame sequences with V and J called but not all clones. Of the missing ones, under half trace to an unresolved V gene in checked studies; the others have no known cause. This sample lists around 45,000 clones; around 90% were detected once. The ten largest make up approximately 0.7% of the sample. Sequenced here: CD4+ T cells from peripheral blood mononuclear cells, sampled before pregnancy. The receptors derive from a female donor with multiple sclerosis, enrolled in a pregnancy study.

The chain recombines TRBV5-6 with TRBJ1-1, with D perhaps TRBD1 (5 bases). CDR3 length equals 13 residues. With 5 bases removed from V and 2 bases from J, the gap between germline ends came to 10 bases. Germline V gene lookup returns CDR1 SGHDT and CDR2 YYEEEE. CDR3 residues: CASRLTGNTEAFF. The CDR3 DNA reads TGTGCCAGCAGACTAACAGGAAACACTGAAGCTTTCTTT.

The chain has TRBV2 and TRBJ2-5; 7 bases are a match to TRBD2. Trimming cost V 4 bases and J 4 bases; bases outside gene matches: 12. The CDR3 is 16 amino acids. The germline gives CDR1 SNHLY, CDR2 FYNNEI. CDR3 DNA: TGTGCCAGCAGTGGTTGGCGGGGGAACCTCAGAGAGACCCAGTACTTC. Translated, it gives CASSGWRGNLRETQYF.

This chain links TRBV2 with TRBJ1-6, with a tentative D call TRBD1 (6 bases). CDR1 SNHLY and CDR2 FYNNEI come from the germline V gene. The CDR3 consists of 15 residues. The V end lost 4 bases, the J end lost 5 bases, and 12 bases lay between the germline ends. The CDR3 is CASSVDRLDNSPLHF. The DNA of the CDR3 is TGTGCCAGCAGTGTTGACAGGCTCGATAATTCACCCCTCCACTTT.

V and J are TRBV11-2 and TRBJ1-3, with D maybe TRBD1 (5 bases). V was trimmed by 1 base and J by 7 bases, leaving 14 bases between them. This CDR3 is 15 amino acids long. Germline values: CDR1 SGHAT, CDR2 FQNNGV. In DNA, the CDR3 is TGTGCCAGCAGCTTAGGGGACTCTATGTCCAACACCATATATTTT. It is translated as CASSLGDSMSNTIYF.

J is TRBJ2-1 and V is TRBV14, with D possibly matching TRBD1 (5 bases). The ends were cut back, 4 bases at V and 7 bases at J, with 14 bases in the middle. The CDR3 has 14 amino acids. Germline V gene sequence: CDR1 SGHDN, CDR2 FVKESK. For the CDR3, the DNA is TGTGCCAGCAGCCGCCTCAGGGTAGGGAATGAGCAGTTCTTC. It translates to CASSRLRVGNEQFF. The variable domain in full, completed from reference TRBV14 and TRBJ2-1, reads EAGVTQFPSHSVIEKGQTVTLRCDPISGHDNLYWYRRVMGKEIKFLLHFVKESKQDESGMPNNRFLAERTGGTYSTLKVQPAELEDSGVYFCASSRLRVGNEQFFGPGTRLTVL.

J is TRBJ1-3 and V is TRBV6-5; D is possibly TRBD1 (5 bases). The CDR3 totals 13 residues. Germline CDR1 and CDR2: MNHEY and SVGAGI. V lost 6 bases, J lost 0 bases, and 6 bases lay in between. As DNA, the CDR3 is TGTGCCAGCAGCAGGGTCTCTGGAAACACCATATATTTT. Residues: CASSRVSGNTIYF.

The rearrangement uses TRBV19 and TRBJ1-2; the match to TRBD1 covers 8 bases. The V and J ends lost 6 bases and 8 bases, in that order; junction bases with no gene match: 14. CDR1 LNHDA and CDR2 SQIVND come from the germline V gene (reference sequence). This CDR3 contains 15 residues. DNA of the CDR3: TGTGCCAGTAGGGCCGGGACAGGCCTTTCACGCGGCTACACCTTC. This codes for CASRAGTGLSRGYTF.

The rearrangement uses TRBV2 and TRBJ2-3; 8 bases agree with TRBD1. Germline CDR1 and CDR2: SNHLY and FYNNEI. The CDR3 spans 16 residues. V gave up 4 bases and J gave up 4 bases; unmatched junction bases: 10. The CDR3 loop is CASSVLRRGRSDTQYF. CDR3 in DNA: TGTGCCAGCAGTGTTCTCCGCAGGGGGCGTTCAGATACGCAGTATTTT.

V usage is TRBV4-2 and J usage is TRBJ1-6; D gene ambiguous. This CDR3 region has 12 residues. V lost 0 bases to trimming and J lost 9 bases, with 3 bases between them. Germline V CDR1 and CDR2: LGHNA, YNFKEQ. CDR3 loop: CASSQDISPLHF. The CDR3, as DNA: TGTGCCAGCAGCCAAGATATTTCACCCCTCCACTTT.

The chain has TRBV7-3 and TRBJ2-1, with TRBD2 matching 7 bases. V lost 2 bases and J lost 8; bases outside the gene matches: 9. CDR1 is SGHTA, CDR2 FQGTGA, per germline. The CDR3 is 15 residues long. DNA of the CDR3: TGTGCCAGCAGCTTAGGTGGGGGGGTCGTGGATGAGCAGTTCTTC. Amino acid sequence: CASSLGGGVVDEQFF.

The chain employs TRBV11-2 and TRBJ1-1, with 8 bases fitting TRBD1. Germline CDR1 reads SGHAT; CDR2 reads FQNNGV. Losses at the gene ends were 1 base for V and 0 bases for J; bases not matched to a gene: 7. The CDR3 extends over 17 amino acids. The CDR3 is CASSLAVNRGMNTEAFF. The CDR3, as DNA: TGTGCCAGCAGCTTAGCCGTCAACAGGGGGATGAACACTGAAGCTTTCTTT.

This sequence joins TRBV6-5 and TRBJ1-2, with 7 positions matching TRBD1. The CDR3 contains 14 residues. Germline V gene sequence: CDR1 MNHEY, CDR2 SVGAGI. The J segment lost 7 bases and the V segment lost 5 bases, leaving 10 bases of the junction unmatched. The CDR3 DNA reads TGTGCCAGCAGTACGAACGACAGGGTTGGTGGCTACACCTTC. It yields the protein CASSTNDRVGGYTF.

The chain couples TRBV2 to TRBJ1-5; 8 bases agree with TRBD1. Unmatched junction bases numbered 15, after V lost 4 bases and J lost 10 bases. Germline CDR1 is SNHLY and CDR2 is FYNNEI. The CDR3 is made up of 16 amino acids. CDR3 nucleotide sequence: TGTGCCAGCAGTGTTACCGGGACAGGCAATAACTCTCCCCAGCATTTT. Amino acids: CASSVTGTGNNSPQHF.

This rearrangement joins TRBV7-2 to TRBJ2-2; 11 nucleotides agree with TRBD2. The J segment lost 5 bases and the V segment lost 5 bases, leaving 13 bases of the junction unmatched. CDR3 size: 18 residues. Germline V gives CDR1 SGHTA, CDR2 FQGNSA. The CDR3 bases are TGTGCCAGCAGCCCCGCCTCCTTAGCGGGGGGGGTAACCGGGGAGCTGTTTTTT. This codes for CASSPASLAGGVTGELFF.

The V and J genes are TRBV2 and TRBJ1-1, with D possibly TRBD1 on 5 matching bases. The CDR3 contains 14 residues. The germline V gene encodes CDR1 SNHLY and CDR2 FYNNEI. V lost 5 bases and J lost 6, with 16 bases in between. CDR3 DNA: TGTGCCAGCAGTTGGGGGGGTTTTAGTTCTGAAGCTTTCTTT. This translates into CASSWGGFSSEAFF.

The V and J genes are TRBV6-1 and TRBJ2-7; D may be TRBD2 (5 bases). Trimming pared 5 bases from V and 2 bases from J, leaving 13 bases between. Germline CDR1 and CDR2: MNHNS and SASEGT. The CDR3 contains 14 residues. Written as DNA, the CDR3 is TGTGCCAGCAGTACCCGAGGGATTGCCTACGAGCAGTACTTC. Amino acid sequence: CASSTRGIAYEQYF.

The sample holds one count of this clone. The V gene is TRBV5-1, the J gene TRBJ2-3; 9 bases align to TRBD1. Germline CDR1 is SGHRS and CDR2 is YFSETQ. Germline trimming cut 2 bases from V and 4 bases from J; bases unmatched to any gene: 5. The CDR3 totals 15 residues. CDR3 loop: CASSFSGTGPDTQYF. For the CDR3, the DNA is TGCGCCAGCAGCTTCTCTGGGACAGGGCCAGATACGCAGTATTTT.

With respect to this clone: At one end the junction does not follow the germline gene, possibly because of a read error. The rearrangement uses TRBV27 and TRBJ2-5; 9 bases align to TRBD2. The length of the CDR3 is 13 residues. Germline CDR1 MNHEY, CDR2 SMNVEV (reference sequence). CDR3 in amino acids: CASRLAGAETQYF. The CDR3 DNA follows: TGTGCCAGCCGTTTAGCGGGGGCAGAGACCCAGTACTTC.

V is TRBV7-2 and J is TRBJ1-1, with D maybe TRBD1 (6 bases). The CDR3 sequence is 14 residues long. With 3 bases removed from V and 5 bases from J, the gap between germline ends came to 13 bases. The germline V gene encodes CDR1 SGHTA and CDR2 FQGNSA. This CDR3 is CASSLGGRRTEAFF. The CDR3 DNA is TGTGCCAGCAGCTTGGGGGGGCGTAGGACTGAAGCTTTCTTT.

The chain carries TRBV2 and TRBJ2-7; D is unresolved. With 2 bases removed from V and 0 bases from J, the gap between germline ends came to 11 bases. The V gene's germline CDR1 is SNHLY and CDR2 FYNNEI. The CDR3 sequence is 15 residues long. The CDR3 loop reads CASSENSLSSYEQYF. DNA for the CDR3: TGTGCCAGCAGTGAAAACAGCTTAAGCTCCTACGAGCAGTACTTC.

The rearrangement links TRBV6-5 to TRBJ2-5; 8 bases are a match to TRBD1. The V gene end was trimmed by 2 bases and the J gene end by 5 bases; junction bases not matched to a gene: 1. The germline V gene encodes CDR1 MNHEY and CDR2 SVGAGI. This CDR3 has 13 amino acids. Written as DNA, the CDR3 is TGTGCCAGCAGTTACGGGGACAGGGAGACCCAGTACTTC. Translation gives CASSYGDRETQYF.

This chain uses TRBV7-2 with TRBJ1-2; 8 nucleotides align to TRBD1. V was pared by 1 base and J by 7 bases, with 5 bases of the junction left unmatched. Germline CDR1 and CDR2: SGHTA and FQGNSA. CDR3 length: 14 residues. CDR3 DNA: TGTGCCAGCAGCTTAGTGGGGACAGGAGGTGGCTACACCTTC. It translates to CASSLVGTGGGYTF.

CDR3 coding DNA: TGTGCCAGCTCTGGACTAGAGAACACCGGGGAGCTGTTTTTT. Its translation is CASSGLENTGELFF. This rearrangement joins TRBV6-1 to TRBJ2-2, with TRBD2 matching 7 bases. From germline, CDR1 is MNHNS and CDR2 SASEGT. The CDR3 is made up of 14 amino acids. Trimming cost V 8 bases and J 1 base; bases outside gene matches: 4.

The chain has TRBV7-3 and TRBJ2-1; D is uncertain. V was cut by 1 base and J by 2 bases, with 12 bases left in between. This CDR3 is 16 amino acids long. The germline CDR1 and CDR2 sequences are SGHTA and FQGTGA. The CDR3: CASSLRPRSAYNEQFF. In DNA form, the CDR3 reads TGTGCCAGCAGCTTAAGGCCCAGGTCCGCCTACAATGAGCAGTTCTTC.